These 14 T cell receptor beta chains originate from one sample sequenced in a study. Each CDR3 protein is one row after TCRdb ran MiXCR on the RT-PCR reads. The sample carries about 700,000 distinct CDR3 sequences, 14% recorded once. The specimen sequenced was memory CD4+ T cells from blood. The receptors come from a female donor in good health, serving as a healthy control.

At least ten counts were recorded for this clonotype. The V and J genes are TRBV7-2 and TRBJ1-1; 10 bases align to TRBD1. V lost 2 bases to trimming and J lost 6 bases; unmatched junction nucleotides: 3. The CDR3 consists of 14 residues. Germline values: CDR1 SGHTA, CDR2 FQGNSA. Written as DNA, the CDR3 is TGTGCCAGCAGCTTAAGGACAGGGGGTTCTGAAGCTTTCTTT. Protein: CASSLRTGGSEAFF.

The genes are TRBV12-3 or TRBV12-4 and TRBJ1-2; no firm D call. The ends were cut back, 11 bases at V and 2 bases at J, with 15 bases in the middle. This CDR3 is 13 amino acids long. CDR3 loop: CAVSGQANYGYTF. The CDR3 bases are TGTGCCGTATCGGGCCAGGCCAACTATGGCTACACCTTC.

Of note for this clonotype: The CDR3 does not end in the conserved phenylalanine or tryptophan, so this is likely a read error. The gene calls are TRBV20-1 and TRBJ2-2; 9 nucleotides align to TRBD2. This CDR3 has 14 residues. Germline values: CDR1 DFQATT, CDR2 SNEGSKA (reference sequence). J gave up 6 bases and V 3 bases, and 5 bases lay outside the gene matches. CDR3 coding DNA: TGCAGTGCTAGTGGACTAGCGTTTGCCGGGGAGCTGTTTTTA. Translating it yields CSASGLAFAGELFL.

The V and J genes are TRBV5-6 and TRBJ2-2; 7 positions agree with TRBD1. Germline V gene data show CDR1 as SGHDT and CDR2 as YYEEEE. V lost 4 bases and J lost 5; bases outside the gene matches: 8. CDR3 length: 15 amino acids. CDR3 sequence (DNA): TGTGCCAGCAGCGCGTGGGGGACAGAGACCGGGGAGCTGTTTTTT. Residues: CASSAWGTETGELFF.

This clonotype was seen a few times. The chain is built from TRBV6-6 and TRBJ2-3; 8 bases fit TRBD2. Trimming cost V 5 bases and J 2 bases; bases outside gene matches: 3. Per the germline V gene, CDR1 is MNHNY and CDR2 is SVGAGI (reference sequence). CDR3 length: 14 amino acids. The DNA for the CDR3 is TGTGCCAGCAGTGGGCGGGAGGTCACAGATACGCAGTATTTT. It yields the protein CASSGREVTDTQYF.

The rearrangement uses TRBV30 and TRBJ2-5; 8 positions match TRBD2. Germline CDR1 reads GTSNPN; CDR2 reads SVGIG (reference sequence). With 0 bases clipped from V and 0 bases from J, the junction kept 6 bases outside the gene matches. This CDR3 contains 16 residues. The CDR3 DNA is TGTGCCTGGAGTGTCGGGACTAGTCGGTACCAAGAGACCCAGTACTTC. As protein: CAWSVGTSRYQETQYF.

This clonotype was recorded a few times. V gene TRBV7-9 combines with J gene TRBJ1-2; TRBD1 is a possible D gene (5 bases). V was cut by 5 bases and J by 8 bases, with 15 bases left in between. Looked up from germline, CDR1 is SEHNR and CDR2 is FQNEAQ (reference sequence). The CDR3 is 13 amino acids. CDR3 DNA sequence: TGTGCCAGCAGCCCTCAGGGAGAGGAGGGCTACACCTTC. Translating gives CASSPQGEEGYTF. The variable domain in full, completed from reference TRBV7-9 and TRBJ1-2, reads DTGVSQNPRHKITKRGQNVTFRCDPISEHNRLYWYRQTLGQGPEFLTYFQNEAQLEKSRLLSDRFSAERPKGSFSTLEIQRTEQGDSAMYLCASSPQGEEGYTFGSGTRLTVV.

Ten or more counts support this clonotype. The chain recombines TRBV20-1 with TRBJ2-1, with 9 nucleotides matching TRBD2. V lost 6 bases to trimming and J lost 8 bases; unmatched junction nucleotides: 11. Germline CDR1 and CDR2: DFQATT and SNEGSKA (reference sequence). This CDR3 comprises 14 residues. The CDR3 reads CSAPGLAGSYEQFF. As DNA, the CDR3 is TGCAGTGCCCCGGGACTAGCAGGATCCTATGAGCAGTTCTTC.

The rearrangement uses TRBV3-1 and TRBJ2-1, with D hard to call. Germline V CDR1 and CDR2: LGHDT, YNNKEL (reference sequence). The ends were cut back, 0 bases at V and 7 bases at J, with 10 bases in the middle. The CDR3 is 14 residues long. The CDR3 sequence is CASSQDPSANEQFF. CDR3 DNA sequence: TGTGCCAGCAGCCAAGATCCCTCAGCAAATGAGCAGTTCTTC.

V and J are TRBV20-1 and TRBJ2-7; 11 positions agree with TRBD2. The germline gives CDR1 DFQATT, CDR2 SNEGSKA (reference sequence). V gave up 3 bases and J gave up 6 bases; unmatched junction bases: 7. The CDR3 extends over 14 amino acids. CDR3 protein: CSARLAGGPPEQYF. For the CDR3, the DNA is TGCAGTGCTAGGTTAGCGGGAGGGCCCCCCGAGCAGTACTTC.

This chain joins TRBV9 and TRBJ1-2; TRBD1 aligns across 8 bases. Germline V lookup: CDR1 SGDLS, CDR2 YYNGEE. V dropped 4 bases and J dropped 7; count of bases not matched to a gene: 6. The length of the CDR3 is 13 residues. CDR3 coding DNA: TGTGCCAGCAGCCCTCAGGGGGCGTTTGGCTACACCTTC. Translating it yields CASSPQGAFGYTF.

This clonotype was seen a handful of times. The chain uses TRBV20-1 and TRBJ2-3; TRBD2 aligns across 12 bases. CDR1 and CDR2 from the germline V gene are DFQATT and SNEGSKA (reference sequence). V lost 5 bases and J lost 3; bases outside the gene matches: 9. This CDR3 spans 16 amino acids. The chain's CDR3 is CSASRLAGAATDTQYF. In nucleotides, the CDR3 is TGCAGTGCTTCCCGACTAGCGGGGGCAGCGACAGATACGCAGTATTTT.

The chain carries TRBV28 and TRBJ1-5; D perhaps matches TRBD1 (5 bases). The germline CDR1 and CDR2 sequences are MDHEN and SYDVKM. Trimming left V 7 bases short and J 7 bases short, with 11 bases between. This CDR3 spans 12 amino acids. As DNA, the CDR3 is TGTGCCAGCAACCCCCGGGGGCAGCCCCAGCATTTT. It yields the protein CASNPRGQPQHF. Complete variable domain (other parts from reference TRBV28 and TRBJ1-5): DVKVTQSSRYLVKRTGEKVFLECVQDMDHENMFWYRQDPGLGLRLIYFSYDVKMKEKGDIPEGYSVSREKKERFSLILESASTNQTSMYLCASNPRGQPQHFGDGTRLSIL.

The chain uses TRBV14 and TRBJ1-5; TRBD1 might be the D (6 bases). CDR1 is SGHDN, CDR2 FVKESK, per germline. Trimming removed 2 bases at V and 4 bases at J, with 9 bases between. The CDR3 sequence is 14 residues long. CDR3 sequence (DNA): TGTGCCAGCAGCCAACTAGGGGGGAATCAGCCCCAGCATTTT. It codes for CASSQLGGNQPQHF.